The clone carrying this T cell receptor beta chain was picked up a small number of times. The antigen remains undetermined. The data stem from a study of T cells in localized non-small cell lung cancer. Study-level points and caveats: Uninvolved adjacent lung showed peak T cell clonality, exceeding tumor.

Clones were read by immunoSEQ multiplex PCR, and TCRdb kept only the in-frame ones, dropping some. The data contain 1,500 to 2,500 clones, 25% of them seen just once; the ten biggest clones take up 16%. The clonotype originates from a female donor over 55 with stage III squamous cell lung carcinoma. The sample in question was normal lung tissue next to the tumor, obtained before any cancer treatment.

DNA for the CDR3: TGTGCCAGCAGCTTAGGACAGGGCTGGGAAAACATTCAGTACTTC. It encodes CASSLGQGWENIQYF. This chain connects TRBV11-3 to TRBJ2-4, with 7 nucleotides matching TRBD1. J gave up 5 bases and V 1 base, and 5 bases lay outside the gene matches. Germline-derived CDR1 and CDR2 are SGHNT and YENEEA. The CDR3 runs 15 residues.